A single count supports the clone carrying this T cell receptor (beta chain). Its antigen is currently unknown. The source of the sample is a study of cytomegalovirus exposure and HLA in healthy donors. Study-level findings and limits: A later analysis reportedly identified an Asian-associated ancestry cluster as carrying fewer N-insertions than the approximately 710-donor mean. Data from an earlier analysis indicated that most TCR beta V segments were productive either about 90% or about 30% of the time. Later, an analysis found that common viral pathogens appeared to be linked with several of the most significant clusters. Beyond CMV serostatus, there was no information to go on about immune exposure.

PCR was performed using 60 Vbeta and 13 Jbeta primers. This table comes from immunoSEQ multiplex PCR, and its TCRdb copy is limited to in-frame clones, with some not included. The table lists about 65,000 clones, roughly 75% of them singletons, with around 4.2% in the top ten. Per germline, CDR1 KGHSH and CDR2 LQKENI. The CDR3 covers 13 residues. V gave up 3 bases and J gave up 3 bases, with 9 bases separating them. This clonotype was obtained from a woman younger than 45 in good health and CMV-seronegative. The sequenced sample was PBMCs. This chain joins TRBV18 and TRBJ2-7; TRBD1 is a possible D gene (6 bases). The CDR3 spells CASSPDSFYEQYF. DNA of the CDR3: TGTGCCAGCTCACCGGACAGTTTCTACGAGCAGTACTTC.